These T cell receptor beta chains were read from a single sample in a study of cytomegalovirus exposure and HLA in healthy donors. Measured with immunoSEQ multiplex PCR; TCRdb has only the in-frame clones, and not every one. This table has about 130,000 clones, nearly 85% appearing once. Sequenced sample: PBMCs. These receptors were taken from a boy between 5 and 17 years old in good health and CMV-seronegative. Each CDR3 is given with its conserved first and last residue. The order of the fields is V gene, J gene, clone size, D gene, CDR3 protein, CDR3 DNA. The D gene is left open where the match is weak. Where a row states a size, it is once, few, many or the class of an expanded clone; other rows omit it.

v_gene: TRBV30
j_gene: TRBJ1-4
abundance: NA
d_gene: TRBD1
CDR3aa: CAWSGDRINEKLFF
CDR3nt: TGTGCCTGGAGTGGGGACAGGATTAATGAAAAACTGTTTTTT

v_gene: TRBV7-6
j_gene: TRBJ2-7
abundance: NA
d_gene: NA
CDR3aa: CASNTTVYNYEQYF
CDR3nt: TGTGCCAGCAACACGACAGTTTACAACTACGAGCAGTACTTC

v_gene: TRBV2
j_gene: TRBJ1-4
abundance: NA
d_gene: NA
CDR3aa: CASSEGLGGKLFF
CDR3nt: TGTGCCAGCAGTGAAGGTCTGGGGGGGAAACTGTTTTTT

v_gene: TRBV5-1
j_gene: TRBJ1-1
abundance: NA
d_gene: TRBD1
CDR3aa: CASSLTPWDRMGTEAFF
CDR3nt: TGCGCCAGCAGCTTGACACCCTGGGACAGGATGGGAACTGAAGCTTTCTTT

v_gene: TRBV4-1
j_gene: TRBJ2-7
abundance: NA
d_gene: NA
CDR3aa: CASRGRATYEQYF
CDR3nt: TGCGCCAGCAGGGGGCGAGCAACCTACGAGCAGTACTTC

v_gene: TRBV6-1
j_gene: TRBJ2-7
abundance: NA
d_gene: TRBD2
CDR3aa: CAVDSGLPYEQYF
CDR3nt: TGTGCCGTCGATAGCGGGTTGCCCTACGAGCAGTACTTC

v_gene: TRBV6-1
j_gene: TRBJ1-1
abundance: NA
d_gene: NA
CDR3aa: CASSEASAGNTEAFF
CDR3nt: TGTGCCAGCAGTGAAGCGTCGGCGGGCAACACTGAAGCTTTCTTT

v_gene: TRBV4-1
j_gene: TRBJ1-2
abundance: NA
d_gene: NA
CDR3aa: CASSQPGLHANYGYTF
CDR3nt: TGCGCCAGCAGCCAACCAGGGCTCCACGCTAACTATGGCTACACCTTC

v_gene: TRBV5-4
j_gene: TRBJ1-1
abundance: NA
d_gene: TRBD1
CDR3aa: CASSSNNRGPNTEAFF
CDR3nt: TGTGCCAGCAGCTCGAATAACAGGGGCCCGAACACTGAAGCTTTCTTT

v_gene: TRBV5-1
j_gene: TRBJ1-1
abundance: once
d_gene: TRBD1
CDR3aa: CASSLVDRMNTEAFF
CDR3nt: TGCGCCAGCAGCTTGGTGGACAGGATGAACACTGAAGCTTTCTTT

v_gene: TRBV27
j_gene: TRBJ1-5
abundance: NA
d_gene: NA
CDR3aa: CASSPGSVSNQPQHF
CDR3nt: TGTGCCAGCAGTCCGGGTTCAGTTAGCAATCAGCCCCAGCATTTT

v_gene: TRBV4-1
j_gene: TRBJ2-6
abundance: NA
d_gene: NA
CDR3aa: CASSQEGGGGANVLTF
CDR3nt: TGCGCCAGCAGCCAAGAGGGGGGTGGGGGGGCCAACGTCCTGACTTTC

v_gene: TRBV27
j_gene: TRBJ2-7
abundance: NA
d_gene: TRBD1
CDR3aa: CASSPGTGGPEQYF
CDR3nt: TGTGCCAGCAGTCCCGGGACAGGGGGACCCGAGCAGTACTTC

v_gene: TRBV21-1
j_gene: TRBJ2-5
abundance: NA
d_gene: NA
CDR3aa: CASSNGRTETQYF
CDR3nt: TGTGCCAGCAGCAACGGGAGGACGGAGACCCAGTACTTC

v_gene: TRBV7-9
j_gene: TRBJ2-2
abundance: NA
d_gene: TRBD2
CDR3aa: CASSDDSGREAGELFF
CDR3nt: TGTGCCAGCAGCGACGATAGCGGGAGAGAGGCCGGGGAGCTGTTTTTT

v_gene: TRBV5-1
j_gene: TRBJ2-5
abundance: few
d_gene: NA
CDR3aa: CASSRDTQETQYF
CDR3nt: TGCGCCAGCAGTCGGGACACCCAAGAGACCCAGTACTTC

v_gene: TRBV5-1
j_gene: TRBJ1-2
abundance: NA
d_gene: TRBD1
CDR3aa: CASSPDRGGYTF
CDR3nt: TGCGCCAGCAGCCCGGACAGGGGCGGCTACACCTTC

v_gene: TRBV7-9
j_gene: TRBJ1-5
abundance: NA
d_gene: NA
CDR3aa: CASSLFRQDRYSNQPQHF
CDR3nt: TGTGCCAGCAGCTTATTTAGACAAGACAGATATAGCAATCAGCCCCAGCATTTT

v_gene: TRBV25-1
j_gene: TRBJ2-2
abundance: NA
d_gene: NA
CDR3aa: CASSEKDVIAVDTGELFF
CDR3nt: TGTGCCAGCAGTGAAAAGGACGTCATAGCGGTTGATACCGGGGAGCTGTTTTTT

v_gene: TRBV19
j_gene: TRBJ1-1
abundance: NA
d_gene: TRBD1
CDR3aa: CASSLQGGSRYTEAFF
CDR3nt: TGTGCCAGTAGTCTTCAAGGGGGCAGTCGGTACACTGAAGCTTTCTTT

v_gene: TRBV18
j_gene: TRBJ1-5
abundance: NA
d_gene: NA
CDR3aa: CASSAVAPNQPQHF
CDR3nt: TGTGCCAGCTCCGCGGTAGCCCCCAATCAGCCCCAGCATTTT

v_gene: TRBV9
j_gene: TRBJ1-2
abundance: NA
d_gene: NA
CDR3aa: CASSAIPTGLYGYTF
CDR3nt: TGTGCCAGCAGCGCGATCCCGACAGGCCTCTATGGCTACACCTTC